Presented here are 20 T cell receptor beta chains from one specimen sequenced in a study of shared clonotypes between healthy human individuals (dated by TCRdb to the early 2020s). Receptors were amplified or captured by the immunoSEQ multiplex PCR assay. TCRdb re-hosts the immuneACCESS table, in-frame sequences only. Its copies lack some clones; in the studies checked, an unresolved V gene accounts for under half of them, and the cause for the rest is not known. Present in this sample are around 2.5 million clones, 80% to 95% of which were seen just once. The ten largest clonotypes hold about 0.39% of the sample. Material for sequencing was naive CD4+ T cells from PBMCs. The sample's cell subset or site label is to be understood as: CD45RA+ positively selected. Receptors originate from a man between 18 and 35 years old in good health. Some clones in this sample may be carry-over from other donors' samples.

J is TRBJ1-2 and V is TRBV10-2, with a tentative D call TRBD1 (5 bases). This CDR3 is built from 11 residues. V was shortened by 2 bases and J by 7 bases, with 5 bases between the two germline ends. In germline, CDR1 is WSHSY, CDR2 SAAADI. The chain's CDR3 is CASSEGGGYTF. CDR3 sequence (DNA): TGCGCCAGCAGTGAGGGGGGTGGCTACACCTTC.

The chain combines TRBV21-1 with TRBJ1-1; whether TRBD1, the table's D call, matches the DNA was not checked. TRBV21-1 is annotated as a pseudogene. The CDR3 is 15 amino acids. DNA for the CDR3: TGTGCCAGCAGCGTACGAGGACAGGGCGGCACTGAAGCTTTCTTT. Translation gives CASSVRGQGGTEAFF.

This rearrangement joins TRBV5-6 to TRBJ1-1; D gene ambiguous. The germline V and J ends were trimmed by 7 bases and 0 bases, with 16 bases remaining between them. This CDR3 has 15 amino acids. Germline V CDR1 and CDR2: SGHDT, YYEEEE. This CDR3 reads CASHMSQYMNTEAFF. CDR3 nucleotides: TGTGCCAGCCACATGTCGCAGTACATGAACACTGAAGCTTTCTTT.

Points on this clone: Other nucleotide sequences from this sample produce the same CDR3. This rearrangement joins TRBV5-1 to TRBJ2-3; 10 nucleotides align to TRBD2. The length of the CDR3 is 16 residues. Unmatched junction bases numbered 4, after V lost 0 bases and J lost 3 bases. Germline V gene lookup returns CDR1 SGHRS and CDR2 YFSETQ. The CDR3 DNA sequence: TGCGCCAGCAGCTTGGGGCTAGCGGGAGATACAGATACGCAGTATTTT. Translated: CASSLGLAGDTDTQYF.

This chain links TRBV27 with TRBJ1-4; TRBD1 agrees at 11 bases. This CDR3 has 16 amino acids. Trimming cost V 5 bases and J 2 bases; bases outside gene matches: 4. Germline V gives CDR1 MNHEY, CDR2 SMNVEV (reference sequence). Written as DNA, the CDR3 is TGTGCCAGCAGTCGGGACAGGGGGGTGACTAATGAAAAACTGTTTTTT. Translation gives CASSRDRGVTNEKLFF.

About this clone itself: Other DNA sequences from this sample encode an identical CDR3 as well. The chain combines TRBV5-6 with TRBJ1-6; D is uncertain. V was clipped by 0 bases and J by 2 bases, with 6 bases between them. The germline V gene encodes CDR1 SGHDT and CDR2 YYEEEE. The CDR3 runs to 15 residues. The CDR3 DNA is TGTGCCAGCAGCTTGGACGGGACCTATAATTCACCCCTCCACTTT. Its translation is CASSLDGTYNSPLHF.

This chain connects TRBV2 to TRBJ2-2, with D possibly TRBD2 on 6 matching bases. Germline V CDR1 and CDR2: SNHLY, FYNNEI. Trimming took off 6 bases at V and 5 bases at J, with 13 bases between the two ends. The CDR3 loop spans 14 amino acids. This CDR3 reads CASRPASGTGELFF. The CDR3 bases are TGTGCCAGCAGACCCGCGAGCGGGACCGGGGAGCTGTTTTTT.

The CDR3 DNA is TGTGCCAGCAGTGAAGAGCCCGTTTGGGGTTACGAGCAGTACTTC. Amino acids: CASSEEPVWGYEQYF. The V and J genes are TRBV6-1 and TRBJ2-7; no definite D call. Germline-derived CDR1 and CDR2 are MNHNS and SASEGT. The CDR3 covers 15 residues. V was pared by 1 base and J by 4 bases, with 14 bases between.

The chain has TRBV5-1 and TRBJ2-7; D is perhaps TRBD2 (6 bases). Trimming took off 4 bases at V and 4 bases at J, with 15 bases between the two ends. The germline V gene encodes CDR1 SGHRS and CDR2 YFSETQ. CDR3 length: 14 residues. CDR3 sequence: CASSLTTRGYEQYF. The CDR3 DNA reads as TGCGCCAGCAGCCTGACGACTAGAGGTTACGAGCAGTACTTC.

V usage is TRBV19 and J usage is TRBJ1-3; 7 bases map to TRBD1. The CDR3 extends over 17 amino acids. CDR1 LNHDA and CDR2 SQIVND come from the germline V gene (reference sequence). V shed 4 bases, J shed 0 bases, and the junction held 9 bases outside the gene matches. The CDR3 DNA reads as TGTGCCAGTAGTAAAGTGACAGGGACTGACTCTGGAAACACCATATATTTT. Translation: CASSKVTGTDSGNTIYF.

The J gene is TRBJ2-1, the V gene TRBV5-1; no clear D. The CDR3 has 13 residues. V was cut by 4 bases and J by 5 bases, with 10 bases left in between. The germline CDR1 and CDR2 sequences are SGHRS and YFSETQ. The CDR3 here is CASSTTANNEQFF. The DNA for the CDR3 is TGCGCCAGCAGCACTACAGCGAACAATGAGCAGTTCTTC.

This chain connects TRBV7-3 to TRBJ1-1; D is perhaps TRBD1 (5 bases). Trimming cost V 6 bases and J 0 bases, with 14 bases left between them. CDR1 is SGHTA, CDR2 FQGTGA, per germline. The CDR3 has 15 amino acids. The DNA for the CDR3 is TGTGCCAGCAGGCCTCTTGGGGCGGTGAACACTGAAGCTTTCTTT. Translated: CASRPLGAVNTEAFF.

The genes are TRBV6-6 and TRBJ2-7; perhaps TRBD1 as D (6 bases). V was trimmed by 5 bases and J by 6 bases, leaving 20 bases between them. CDR3 length: 15 amino acids. Germline V gene lookup returns CDR1 MNHNY and CDR2 SVGAGI (reference sequence). Written as DNA, the CDR3 is TGTGCCAGCAGTCTCGGTGGTCCTAGGGGGACCGAGCAGTACTTC. Residues: CASSLGGPRGTEQYF.

The chain employs TRBV2 and TRBJ2-7; possible D gene TRBD1, 5 bases. This CDR3 is 14 amino acids long. Trimming left V 4 bases short and J 3 bases short, with 13 bases between. Germline assignment: CDR1 SNHLY and CDR2 FYNNEI. The CDR3 DNA is TGTGCCAGCAGTGTCCGACTTCAGGGCTACGAGCAGTACTTC. Protein: CASSVRLQGYEQYF. Full variable domain (rest looked up from reference TRBV2 and TRBJ2-7): EPEVTQTPSHQVTQMGQEVILRCVPISNHLYFYWYRQILGQKVEFLVSFYNNEISEKSEIFDDQFSVERPDGSNFTLKIRSTKLEDSAMYFCASSVRLQGYEQYFGPGTRLTVT.

The chain employs TRBV28 and TRBJ1-4; 7 bases map to TRBD1. V dropped 6 bases and J dropped 5; count of bases not matched to a gene: 9. Germline V gene lookup returns CDR1 MDHEN and CDR2 SYDVKM. The CDR3 extends over 15 amino acids. CDR3 loop: CASSGGTARNEKLFF. The CDR3, as DNA: TGTGCCAGCAGCGGGGGGACAGCTCGAAATGAAAAACTGTTTTTT.

The genes are TRBV29-1 and TRBJ2-7; D is perhaps TRBD1 (6 bases). The germline V gene encodes CDR1 SQVTM and CDR2 ANQGSEA. V was trimmed by 6 bases and J by 4 bases, leaving 16 bases between them. The CDR3 has 13 amino acids. CDR3 bases: TGCAGCGTCCTGAAGGGGGTTGGTTACGAGCAGTACTTC. Encoded protein: CSVLKGVGYEQYF.

The chain carries TRBV28 and TRBJ2-7, with TRBD2 matching 9 bases. V was clipped by 8 bases and J by 9 bases; unmatched bases: 11. Germline CDR1 and CDR2: MDHEN and SYDVKM. The CDR3 covers 13 residues. Written as DNA, the CDR3 is TGTGCCAGCTCTATCGGCGGGGGGGGCTGGCAGTACTTC. Its protein is CASSIGGGGWQYF.

This chain uses TRBV18 with TRBJ2-1; 7 nucleotides line up with TRBD2. The V segment lost 1 base and the J segment 4 bases; nucleotides outside the gene matches: 7. This CDR3 is 16 amino acids long. CDR1 KGHSH and CDR2 LQKENI come from the germline V gene. Written as DNA, the CDR3 is TGTGCCAGCTCACCACGATCTAGCGGAGATTACAATGAGCAGTTCTTC. It specifies CASSPRSSGDYNEQFF.

The chain employs TRBV28 and TRBJ2-7; perhaps TRBD1 as D (6 bases). The CDR3 loop spans 13 amino acids. Germline values: CDR1 MDHEN, CDR2 SYDVKM. The V and J ends lost 3 bases and 7 bases respectively, with 13 bases between them. CDR3 sequence reads: CASSFYRDREQYF. DNA for the CDR3: TGTGCCAGCAGTTTCTACAGGGATCGGGAGCAGTACTTC.

The table lists this clone with a few counts. The J gene is TRBJ1-1, the V gene TRBV30; 7 nucleotides align to TRBD1. The V segment lost 4 bases and the J segment 6 bases; nucleotides outside the gene matches: 8. The CDR3 totals 13 residues. From germline, CDR1 is GTSNPN and CDR2 SVGIG (reference sequence). In DNA form, the CDR3 reads TGTGCCTGGAAACCCTCAGGGGGTGCTGAAGCTTTCTTT. Residues: CAWKPSGGAEAFF. Complete variable domain (other parts from reference TRBV30 and TRBJ1-1): SQTIHQWPATLVQPVGSPLSLECTVEGTSNPNLYWYRQAAGRGLQLLFYSVGIGQISSEVPQNLSASRPQDRQFILSSKKLLLSDSGFYLCAWKPSGGAEAFFGQGTRLTVV.